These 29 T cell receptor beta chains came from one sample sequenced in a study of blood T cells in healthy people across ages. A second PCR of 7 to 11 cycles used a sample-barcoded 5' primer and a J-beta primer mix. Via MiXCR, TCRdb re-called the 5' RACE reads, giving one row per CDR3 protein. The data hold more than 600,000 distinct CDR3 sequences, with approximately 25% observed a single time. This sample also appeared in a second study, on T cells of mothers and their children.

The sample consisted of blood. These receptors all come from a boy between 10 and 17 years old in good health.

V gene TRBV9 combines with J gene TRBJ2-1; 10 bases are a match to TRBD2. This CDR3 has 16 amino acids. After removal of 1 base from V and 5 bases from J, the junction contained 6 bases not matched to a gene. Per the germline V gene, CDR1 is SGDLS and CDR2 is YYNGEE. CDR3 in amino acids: CASSVPPSGGNNEQFF. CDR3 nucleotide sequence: TGTGCCAGCAGCGTACCACCTAGCGGGGGAAACAATGAGCAGTTCTTC.

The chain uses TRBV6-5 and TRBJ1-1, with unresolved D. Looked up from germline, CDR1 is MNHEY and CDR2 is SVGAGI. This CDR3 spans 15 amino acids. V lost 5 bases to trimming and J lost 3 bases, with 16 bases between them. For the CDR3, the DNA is TGTGCCAGCAGTACCCGACAATACTGGGACACTGAAGCTTTCTTT. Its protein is CASSTRQYWDTEAFF.

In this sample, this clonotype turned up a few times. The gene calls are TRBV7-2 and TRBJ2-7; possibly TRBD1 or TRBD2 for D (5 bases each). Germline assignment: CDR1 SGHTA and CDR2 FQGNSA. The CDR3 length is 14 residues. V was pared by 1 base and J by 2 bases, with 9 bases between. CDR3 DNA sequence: TGTGCCAGCAGCTTAGATAGGGACCCCTACGAGCAGTACTTC. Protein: CASSLDRDPYEQYF.

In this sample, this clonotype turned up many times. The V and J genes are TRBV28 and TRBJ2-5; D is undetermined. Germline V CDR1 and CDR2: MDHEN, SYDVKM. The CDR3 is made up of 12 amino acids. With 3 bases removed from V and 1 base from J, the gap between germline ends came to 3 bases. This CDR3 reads CASSFSQETQYF. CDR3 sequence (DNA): TGTGCCAGCAGTTTTTCCCAAGAGACCCAGTACTTC.

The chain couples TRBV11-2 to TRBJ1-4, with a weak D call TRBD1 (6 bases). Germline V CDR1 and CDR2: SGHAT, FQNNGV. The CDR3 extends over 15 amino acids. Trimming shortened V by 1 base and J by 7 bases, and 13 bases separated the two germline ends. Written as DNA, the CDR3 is TGTGCCAGCAGCTTAGCGCACAGGGAATTTGAAAAACTGTTTTTT. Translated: CASSLAHREFEKLFF.

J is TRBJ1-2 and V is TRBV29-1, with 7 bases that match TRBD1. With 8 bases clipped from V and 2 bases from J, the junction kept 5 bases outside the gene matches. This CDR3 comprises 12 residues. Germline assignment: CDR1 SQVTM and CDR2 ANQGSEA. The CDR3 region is CSIVDRNYGYTF. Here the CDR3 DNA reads TGCAGCATTGTGGACAGGAACTATGGCTACACCTTC.

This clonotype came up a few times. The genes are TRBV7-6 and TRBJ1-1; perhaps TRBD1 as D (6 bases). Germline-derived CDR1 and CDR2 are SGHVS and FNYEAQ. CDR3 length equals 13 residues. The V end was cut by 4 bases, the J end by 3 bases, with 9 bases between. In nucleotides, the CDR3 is TGTGCCAGCAGCTACAACAGGGACACTGAAGCTTTCTTT. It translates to CASSYNRDTEAFF.

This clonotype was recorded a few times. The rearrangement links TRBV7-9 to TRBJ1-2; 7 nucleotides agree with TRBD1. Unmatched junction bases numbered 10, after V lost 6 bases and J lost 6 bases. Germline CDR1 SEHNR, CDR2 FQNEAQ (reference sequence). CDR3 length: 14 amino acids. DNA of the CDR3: TGTGCCAGCAGATCCGGGACAGCCTTTGATGGCTACACCTTC. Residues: CASRSGTAFDGYTF. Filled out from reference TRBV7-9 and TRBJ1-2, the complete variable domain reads DTGVSQNPRHKITKRGQNVTFRCDPISEHNRLYWYRQTLGQGPEFLTYFQNEAQLEKSRLLSDRFSAERPKGSFSTLEIQRTEQGDSAMYLCASRSGTAFDGYTFGSGTRLTVV.

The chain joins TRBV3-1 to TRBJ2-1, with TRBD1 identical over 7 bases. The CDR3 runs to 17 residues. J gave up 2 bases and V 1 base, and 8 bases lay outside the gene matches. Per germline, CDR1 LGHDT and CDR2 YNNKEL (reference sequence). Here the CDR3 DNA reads TGTGCCAGCAGCCAAGGAACACAGGGGATGACCTACAATGAGCAGTTCTTC. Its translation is CASSQGTQGMTYNEQFF.

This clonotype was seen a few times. CDR3 coding DNA: TGTGCCAGCGAGGACAGTGCTAAAGAGACCCAGTACTTC. This gives the protein CASEDSAKETQYF. The V and J genes are TRBV2 and TRBJ2-5; tentatively, D is TRBD1 (6 bases). The CDR3 sequence is 13 residues long. CDR1 and CDR2 (germline): SNHLY, FYNNEI. V lost 8 bases and J 3 bases, leaving 13 bases between the germline ends.

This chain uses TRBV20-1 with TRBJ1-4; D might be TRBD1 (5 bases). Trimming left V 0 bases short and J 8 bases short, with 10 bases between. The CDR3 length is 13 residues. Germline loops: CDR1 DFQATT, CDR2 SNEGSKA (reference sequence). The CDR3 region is CSARDRRGEKLFF. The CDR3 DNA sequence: TGCAGTGCTAGAGACCGACGGGGCGAAAAACTGTTTTTT.

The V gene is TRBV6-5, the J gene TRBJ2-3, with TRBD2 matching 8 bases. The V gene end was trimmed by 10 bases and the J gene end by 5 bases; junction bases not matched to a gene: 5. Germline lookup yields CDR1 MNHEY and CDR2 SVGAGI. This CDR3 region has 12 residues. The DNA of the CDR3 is TGTGCCACCGGGGGGGTACGAGATACGCAGTATTTT. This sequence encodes CATGGVRDTQYF.

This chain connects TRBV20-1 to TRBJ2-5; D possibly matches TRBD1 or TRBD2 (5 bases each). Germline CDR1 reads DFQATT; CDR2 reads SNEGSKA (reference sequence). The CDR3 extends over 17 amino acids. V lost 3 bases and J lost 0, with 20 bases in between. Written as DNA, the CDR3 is TGCAGTGCTAGTGTGGGGGATAAGGCCTGGTACCAAGAGACCCAGTACTTC. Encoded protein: CSASVGDKAWYQETQYF.

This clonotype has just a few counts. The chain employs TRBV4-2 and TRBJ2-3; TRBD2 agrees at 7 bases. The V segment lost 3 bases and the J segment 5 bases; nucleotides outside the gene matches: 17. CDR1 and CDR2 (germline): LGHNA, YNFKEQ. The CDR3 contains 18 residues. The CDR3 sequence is CASSHQERDYPSLDTQYF. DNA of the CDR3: TGTGCCAGCAGCCACCAAGAGAGGGACTACCCGTCATTAGATACGCAGTATTTT.

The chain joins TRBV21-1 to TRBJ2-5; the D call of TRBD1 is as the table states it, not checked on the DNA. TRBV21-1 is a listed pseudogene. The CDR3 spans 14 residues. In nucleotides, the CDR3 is TGTGCCAGCAGCACTCCCGGGACCGAGGAGACCCAGTACTTC. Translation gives CASSTPGTEETQYF.

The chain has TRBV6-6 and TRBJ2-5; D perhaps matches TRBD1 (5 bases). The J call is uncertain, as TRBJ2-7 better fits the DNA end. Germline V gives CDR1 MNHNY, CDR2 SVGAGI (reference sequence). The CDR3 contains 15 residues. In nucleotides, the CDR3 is TGTGCCAGCAGCCCCCTCCTAGGCAGGGACTACGAGCAGTACTTC. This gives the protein CASSPLLGRDYEQYF.

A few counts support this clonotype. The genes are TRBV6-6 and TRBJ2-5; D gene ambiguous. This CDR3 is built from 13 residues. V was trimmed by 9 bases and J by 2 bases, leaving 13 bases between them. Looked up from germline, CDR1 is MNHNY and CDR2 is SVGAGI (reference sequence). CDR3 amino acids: CASIGVPQETQYF. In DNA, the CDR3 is TGTGCCAGTATCGGAGTCCCACAAGAGACCCAGTACTTC.

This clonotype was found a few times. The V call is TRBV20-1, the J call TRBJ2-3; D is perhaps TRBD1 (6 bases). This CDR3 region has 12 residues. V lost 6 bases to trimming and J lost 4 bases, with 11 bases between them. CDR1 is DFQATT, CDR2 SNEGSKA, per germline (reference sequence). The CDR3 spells CSAADRSDTQYF. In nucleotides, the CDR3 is TGCAGTGCGGCTGACAGGTCAGATACGCAGTATTTT.

In nucleotides, the CDR3 is TGCGCCAGCAGCCTAGAACAGGGTTCCGAGCAGTACTTC. The encoded protein is CASSLEQGSEQYF. This chain links TRBV4-3 with TRBJ2-7, with D maybe TRBD1 (6 bases). The V end was cut by 4 bases, the J end by 6 bases, with 13 bases between. The germline gives CDR1 LGHNA, CDR2 YSLEER. CDR3 length: 13 amino acids.

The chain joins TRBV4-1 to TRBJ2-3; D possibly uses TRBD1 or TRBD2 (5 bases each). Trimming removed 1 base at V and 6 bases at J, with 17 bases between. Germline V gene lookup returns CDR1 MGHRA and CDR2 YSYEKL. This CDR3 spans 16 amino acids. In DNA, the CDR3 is TGCGCCAGCAGCCAAGTGGGACCCATGATTGGCGATACGCAGTATTTT. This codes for CASSQVGPMIGDTQYF.

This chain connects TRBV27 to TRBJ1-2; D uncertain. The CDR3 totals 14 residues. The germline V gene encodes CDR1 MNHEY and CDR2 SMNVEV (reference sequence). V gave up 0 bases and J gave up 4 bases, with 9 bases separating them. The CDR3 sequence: CASSLSGSLYGYTF. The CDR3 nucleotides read TGTGCCAGCAGTTTATCGGGCTCACTCTATGGCTACACCTTC.

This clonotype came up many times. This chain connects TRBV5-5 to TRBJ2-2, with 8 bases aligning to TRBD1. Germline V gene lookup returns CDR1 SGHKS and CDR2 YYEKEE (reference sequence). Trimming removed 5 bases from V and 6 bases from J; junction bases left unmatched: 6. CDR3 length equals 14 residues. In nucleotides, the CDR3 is TGTGCCAGCAGGCCTGACAGGGGCGCCGGGGAGCTGTTTTTT. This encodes CASRPDRGAGELFF.

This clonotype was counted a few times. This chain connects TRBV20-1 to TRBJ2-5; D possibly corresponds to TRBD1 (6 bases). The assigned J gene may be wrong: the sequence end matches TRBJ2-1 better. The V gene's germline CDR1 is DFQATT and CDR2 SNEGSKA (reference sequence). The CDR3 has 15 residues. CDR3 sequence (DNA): TGCAGTGCTAGTTCGGCAGGGGCTTTGGTTTTGGAGCAGTTCTTC. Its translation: CSASSAGALVLEQFF.

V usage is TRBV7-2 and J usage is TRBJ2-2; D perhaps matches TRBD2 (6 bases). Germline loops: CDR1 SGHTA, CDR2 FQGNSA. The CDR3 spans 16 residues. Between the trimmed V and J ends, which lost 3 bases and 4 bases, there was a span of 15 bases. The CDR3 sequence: CASSFFGGELTGELFF. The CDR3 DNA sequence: TGTGCCAGCAGCTTTTTCGGAGGGGAACTCACCGGGGAGCTGTTTTTT.

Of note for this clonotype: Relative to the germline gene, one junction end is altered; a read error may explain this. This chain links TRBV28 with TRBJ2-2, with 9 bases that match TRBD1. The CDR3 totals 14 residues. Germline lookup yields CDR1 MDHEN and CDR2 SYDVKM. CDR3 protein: CASSWDRDDGELFF. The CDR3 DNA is TGTGCTAGCAGTTGGGACAGGGACGACGGGGAGCTGTTTTTT.

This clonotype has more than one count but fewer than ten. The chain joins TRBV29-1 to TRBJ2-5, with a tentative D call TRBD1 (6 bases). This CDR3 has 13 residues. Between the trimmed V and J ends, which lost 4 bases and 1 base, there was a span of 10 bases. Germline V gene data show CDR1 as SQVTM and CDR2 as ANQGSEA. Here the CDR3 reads CSVAVGAQETQYF. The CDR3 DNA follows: TGCAGCGTTGCGGTGGGGGCCCAAGAGACCCAGTACTTC.

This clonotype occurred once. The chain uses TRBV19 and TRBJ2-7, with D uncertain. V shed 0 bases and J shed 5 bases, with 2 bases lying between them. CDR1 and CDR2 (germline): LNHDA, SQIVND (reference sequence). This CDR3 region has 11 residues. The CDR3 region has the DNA TGTGCCAGTAGTATAGAAGACGAGCAGTACTTC. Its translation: CASSIEDEQYF. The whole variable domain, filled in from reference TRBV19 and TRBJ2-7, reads DGGITQSPKYLFRKEGQNVTLSCEQNLNHDAMYWYRQDPGQGLRLIYYSQIVNDFQKGDIAEGYSVSREKKESFPLTVTSAQKNPTAFYLCASSIEDEQYFGPGTRLTVT.

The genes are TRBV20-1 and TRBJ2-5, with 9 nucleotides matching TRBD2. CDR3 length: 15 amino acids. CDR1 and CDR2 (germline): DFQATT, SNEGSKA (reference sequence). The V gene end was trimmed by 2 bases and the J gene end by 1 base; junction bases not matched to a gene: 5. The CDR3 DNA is TGCAGTGCTAGAAGTGCGGGAGGGGCCCAAGAGACCCAGTACTTC. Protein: CSARSAGGAQETQYF.

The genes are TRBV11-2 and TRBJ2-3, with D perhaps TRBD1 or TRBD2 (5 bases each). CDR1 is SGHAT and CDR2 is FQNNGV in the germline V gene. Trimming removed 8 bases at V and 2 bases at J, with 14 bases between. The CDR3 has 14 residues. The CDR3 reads CASSQDGTTDTQYF. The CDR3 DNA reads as TGTGCCAGCTCCCAGGACGGGACCACAGATACGCAGTATTTT.